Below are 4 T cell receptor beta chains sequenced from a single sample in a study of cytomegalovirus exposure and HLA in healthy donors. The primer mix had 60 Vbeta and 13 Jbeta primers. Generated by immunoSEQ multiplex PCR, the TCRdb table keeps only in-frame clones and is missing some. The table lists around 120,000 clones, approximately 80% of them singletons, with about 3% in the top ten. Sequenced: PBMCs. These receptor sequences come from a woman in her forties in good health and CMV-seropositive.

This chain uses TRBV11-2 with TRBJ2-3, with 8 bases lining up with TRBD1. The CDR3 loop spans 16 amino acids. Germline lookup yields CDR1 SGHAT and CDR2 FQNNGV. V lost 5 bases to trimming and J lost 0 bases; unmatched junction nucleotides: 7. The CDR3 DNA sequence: TGTGCCAGCAGCCCACAGGGGGACCCTAGCACAGATACGCAGTATTTT. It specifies CASSPQGDPSTDTQYF.

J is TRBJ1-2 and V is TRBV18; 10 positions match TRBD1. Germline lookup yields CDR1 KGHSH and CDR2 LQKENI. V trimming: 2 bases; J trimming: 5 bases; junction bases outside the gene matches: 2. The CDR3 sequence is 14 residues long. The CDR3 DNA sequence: TGTGCCAGCTCACCAGGACAGGGGGTATATGGCTACACCTTC. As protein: CASSPGQGVYGYTF.

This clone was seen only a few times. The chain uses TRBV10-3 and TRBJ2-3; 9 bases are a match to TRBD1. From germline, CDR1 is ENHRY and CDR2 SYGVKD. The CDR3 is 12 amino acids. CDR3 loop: CGTGGAPDTQYF. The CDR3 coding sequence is TGTGGTACAGGGGGCGCCCCAGATACGCAGTATTTT.

In DNA, the CDR3 is TGTGCCAGCAGCTCGGGGGGCACTGAAGCTTTCTTT. The encoded protein is CASSSGGTEAFF. The chain recombines TRBV7-8 with TRBJ1-1, with a possible D match to TRBD1 (5 bases). CDR1 SGHVS and CDR2 FQNEAQ come from the germline V gene. Trimming removed 4 bases from V and 4 bases from J, with 7 bases in between. The CDR3 has 12 amino acids. The full variable domain, in which reference TRBV7-8 and TRBJ1-1 provide the parts outside the CDR3, is GAGVSQSPRYKVAKRGQDVALRCDPISGHVSLFWYQQALGQGPEFLTYFQNEAQLDKSGLPSDRFFAERPEGSVSTLKIQRTQQEDSAVYLCASSSGGTEAFFGQGTRLTVV.